A single sample is the source of the 15 T cell receptor beta chains below, sequenced in a study of T cells in Graves' hyperthyroidism and ophthalmopathy. The source material, RNA transcripts, was used to amplify TCR beta CDR3 regions. HTBI primers were employed in a first-round RT-PCR of the TCR CDR3. TCRdb reprocessed the multiplex PCR reads via MiXCR and lists one record per CDR3 protein. The sample lists around 800,000 distinct CDR3 sequences, over 35% occurring once. Source material: blood. These receptors were collected from a man between 18 and 35 years old with Graves' hyperthyroidism.

The V gene is TRBV9, the J gene TRBJ1-6, with 10 bases identical to TRBD1. Germline V gene data show CDR1 as SGDLS and CDR2 as YYNGEE. The V and J ends lost 0 bases and 7 bases, in that order; junction bases with no gene match: 10. The CDR3 runs 18 residues. The CDR3 loop reads CASSVDETGGAENSPLHF. In nucleotides, the CDR3 is TGTGCCAGCAGCGTAGATGAGACAGGGGGCGCTGAAAATTCACCCCTCCACTTT.

On this clonotype itself: Since a much larger clone is just one base distant, this may be a read error. The chain is built from TRBV20-1 and TRBJ2-7; D remains unclear. Germline CDR1 and CDR2: DFQATT and SNEGSKA (reference sequence). This CDR3 is built from 11 residues. The V and J ends lost 4 bases and 8 bases respectively, with 12 bases between them. CDR3 in DNA: TGCAGTGCTAAGGGTGGCCACAAGCAGTACTTC. Amino acids: CSAKGGHKQYF.

This clonotype was counted only a few times. This chain uses TRBV9 with TRBJ2-2; D is undetermined. The V end was cut by 4 bases, the J end by 0 bases, with 10 bases between. Germline V gene sequence: CDR1 SGDLS, CDR2 YYNGEE. The CDR3 runs 15 residues. This CDR3 is CASSHKTSNTGELFF. DNA of the CDR3: TGTGCCAGCAGCCATAAGACGTCGAACACCGGGGAGCTGTTTTTT.

This clonotype was detected ten times or more. The V gene is TRBV2, the J gene TRBJ2-7, with 9 positions matching TRBD2. The germline V gene encodes CDR1 SNHLY and CDR2 FYNNEI. This CDR3 comprises 13 residues. J lost 4 bases, V lost 10 bases, and 8 bases had no gene match. The CDR3 sequence is CAIPGTSPYEQYF. The CDR3 DNA reads TGTGCCATACCCGGGACTAGCCCTTACGAGCAGTACTTC.

The chain joins TRBV5-8 to TRBJ1-4; TRBD1 matches 8 bases. Germline CDR1 and CDR2: SGHTS and YDEGEE. With V trimmed by 3 bases and J by 8 bases, 9 bases remained unmatched. The CDR3 loop spans 15 amino acids. The CDR3 DNA reads as TGTGCCAGCAGCTCCCTACAGGGGGGCCTGGAAAAACTGTTTTTT. Translating gives CASSSLQGGLEKLFF.

This clonotype was seen many times. CDR3 nucleotides: TGTGCCAGCAGCCCTCCCGACCGCTGGCTCCTCCACTTT. Protein: CASSPPDRWLLHF. The chain carries TRBV7-9 and TRBJ1-6; D uncertain. CDR1 and CDR2 from the germline V gene are SEHNR and FQNEAQ (reference sequence). V was clipped by 5 bases and J by 15 bases, with 17 bases between them. CDR3 length: 13 residues.

This clonotype was detected many times. In DNA, the CDR3 is TGTGCCAGCAGCTTAGCCGGGCGCGGACAGGGAAATTCACCCCTCCACTTT. Translation: CASSLAGRGQGNSPLHF. The chain combines TRBV7-2 with TRBJ1-6, with 8 bases identical to TRBD1. The CDR3 spans 17 residues. The V and J ends lost 0 bases and 7 bases, in that order; junction bases with no gene match: 8. Germline-derived CDR1 and CDR2 are SGHTA and FQGNSA. Drawing the rest from reference TRBV7-2 and TRBJ1-6, the complete variable domain is GAGVSQSPSNKVTEKGKDVELRCDPISGHTALYWYRQSLGQGLEFLIYFQGNSAPDKSGLPSDRFSAERTGGSVSTLTIQRTQQEDSAVYLCASSLAGRGQGNSPLHFGNGTRLTVT.

The V and J genes are TRBV2 and TRBJ2-7, with a tentative D call TRBD1 (5 bases). Per germline, CDR1 SNHLY and CDR2 FYNNEI. The V gene lost 6 bases and the J gene lost 9 bases, with 15 bases spanning the gap. This CDR3 has 12 amino acids. CDR3 sequence reads: CASRDLTGRQYF. The CDR3 DNA follows: TGTGCCAGCAGAGATTTAACAGGAAGGCAGTACTTC.

The genes are TRBV6-6 and TRBJ2-5; tentatively, D is TRBD1 or TRBD2 (6 bases each). Trimming shortened V by 7 bases and J by 2 bases, and 14 bases separated the two germline ends. From germline, CDR1 is MNHNY and CDR2 SVGAGI (reference sequence). The CDR3 has 14 residues. Here the CDR3 DNA reads TGTGCCAGCACTCCGTTAGGGGGGCAAGAGACCCAGTACTTC. Translation gives CASTPLGGQETQYF.

This clonotype was counted between two and nine times. The gene calls are TRBV20-1 and TRBJ2-7, with TRBD2 matching over 13 bases. Germline assignment: CDR1 DFQATT and CDR2 SNEGSKA (reference sequence). The trim removed 3 bases at V and 5 bases at J, leaving 7 bases unmatched. The CDR3 sequence is 15 residues long. CDR3 in DNA: TGCAGTGCTAGTGTCAACGGACTAGCGGGAGACGAGCAGTACTTC. This translates into CSASVNGLAGDEQYF.

This clonotype was seen a few times. This rearrangement joins TRBV19 to TRBJ2-5, with 11 bases aligning to TRBD1. V trimming: 6 bases; J trimming: 5 bases; junction bases outside the gene matches: 14. This CDR3 comprises 17 residues. The germline V gene has CDR1 LNHDA and CDR2 SQIVND (reference sequence). The CDR3 reads CASRPTGQGASRETQYF. DNA of the CDR3: TGTGCCAGTAGACCTACCGGACAGGGGGCATCGCGGGAGACCCAGTACTTC.

The genes are TRBV12-3 or TRBV12-4 and TRBJ1-2, with 7 bases aligning to TRBD1. This CDR3 region has 13 residues. After removal of 5 bases from V and 6 bases from J, the junction contained 6 bases not matched to a gene. The CDR3 region has the DNA TGTGCCAGCAGTCATACAGGGGTCGATGGCTACACCTTC. Translation: CASSHTGVDGYTF.

The rearrangement links TRBV6-5 to TRBJ1-2; D remains unclear. Germline CDR1 and CDR2: MNHEY and SVGAGI. The CDR3 is 13 amino acids. V was pared by 2 bases and J by 0 bases, with 4 bases between. The CDR3 here is CASSYSSNYGYTF. The CDR3 nucleotides read TGTGCCAGCAGTTACAGTTCTAACTATGGCTACACCTTC.

Regarding this clonotype: Since no conserved phenylalanine or tryptophan closes the CDR3, a read error is the likely cause. This chain connects TRBV20-1 to TRBJ2-5, with D tentatively TRBD1 or TRBD2 (7 bases each). Germline assignment: CDR1 DFQATT and CDR2 SNEGSKA (reference sequence). CDR3 length: 12 amino acids. Trimming cost V 5 bases and J 5 bases, with 12 bases left between them. The CDR3, as DNA: TGCAGTGCTGGGCAGGGGGGGGAGACCCAGTACCTC. This codes for CSAGQGGETQYL.

As to this clonotype: One base away lies a much larger clone, so this may be a sequencing read error. The missing conserved phenylalanine or tryptophan at the end of this CDR3 makes a read error likely. The genes are TRBV6-1 and TRBJ1-5; the D is unclear. V was cut by 5 bases and J by 1 base, with 9 bases left in between. Looked up from germline, CDR1 is MNHNS and CDR2 is SASEGT. The CDR3 sequence is 14 residues long. CDR3 in amino acids: CASSFARSNQPQHL. CDR3 bases: TGTGCCAGCAGTTTTGCACGCAGCAATCAGCCCCAGCATCTT.